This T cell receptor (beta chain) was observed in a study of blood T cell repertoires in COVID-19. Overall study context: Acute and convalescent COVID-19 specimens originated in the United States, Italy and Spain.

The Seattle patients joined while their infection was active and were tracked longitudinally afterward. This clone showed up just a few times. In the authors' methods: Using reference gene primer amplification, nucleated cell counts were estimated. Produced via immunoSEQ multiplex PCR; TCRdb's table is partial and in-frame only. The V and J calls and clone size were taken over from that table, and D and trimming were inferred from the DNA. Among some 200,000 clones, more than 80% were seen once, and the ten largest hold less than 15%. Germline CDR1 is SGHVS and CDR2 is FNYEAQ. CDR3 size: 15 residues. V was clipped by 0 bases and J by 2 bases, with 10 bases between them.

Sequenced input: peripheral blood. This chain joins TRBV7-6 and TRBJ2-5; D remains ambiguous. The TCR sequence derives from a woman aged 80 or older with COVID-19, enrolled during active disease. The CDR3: CASSLARGSQETQYF. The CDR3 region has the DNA TGTGCCAGCAGCTTAGCGCGCGGCTCGCAAGAGACCCAGTACTTC.